Each of the 8 T cell receptor beta chains below was sequenced from the same sample in a study of blood T cell repertoires in COVID-19. Clones were sequenced by immunoSEQ multiplex PCR, and TCRdb holds only the in-frame ones, with some missing. The sample yields about 190,000 clones, roughly 90% seen once. The specimen was peripheral blood. These receptors all stem from a man aged 45-60 years with acute or convalescent COVID-19.

The V call is TRBV4-1, the J call TRBJ2-5; D may be TRBD1 (6 bases). CDR1 and CDR2 (germline): MGHRA, YSYEKL. This CDR3 is 14 amino acids long. The V gene lost 6 bases and the J gene lost 2 bases, with 13 bases spanning the gap. The CDR3 DNA follows: TGCGCCAGCAGACGTCAGGGGACACAAGAGACCCAGTACTTC. Residues: CASRRQGTQETQYF.

Note on this clone: This same CDR3 is encoded by further DNA sequences in the sample. The gene calls are TRBV2 and TRBJ1-6; D may be TRBD1 (5 bases). The V and J ends lost 3 bases and 7 bases respectively, with 10 bases between them. This CDR3 spans 14 amino acids. The V gene's germline CDR1 is SNHLY and CDR2 FYNNEI. The CDR3: CASSEGRVNSPLHF. CDR3 in DNA: TGTGCCAGCAGTGAGGGCAGGGTAAATTCACCCCTCCACTTT.

The rearrangement uses TRBV27 and TRBJ2-7; D is uncertain. CDR1 MNHEY and CDR2 SMNVEV come from the germline V gene (reference sequence). The germline V and J ends were trimmed by 7 bases and 1 base, with 14 bases remaining between them. The CDR3 has 14 residues. The CDR3 sequence: CASKNSDWSYEQYF. The CDR3 nucleotides are TGTGCCAGCAAAAACTCAGACTGGTCCTACGAGCAGTACTTC.

This clone was seen a handful of times. V is TRBV2 and J is TRBJ1-5; D might be TRBD1 (6 bases). Germline lookup yields CDR1 SNHLY and CDR2 FYNNEI. There are 13 residues in the CDR3. V was cut by 6 bases and J by 3 bases, with 9 bases left in between. The CDR3: CASSGQSNQPQHF. Here the CDR3 DNA reads TGTGCCAGCAGCGGACAGTCCAATCAGCCCCAGCATTTT.

The chain carries TRBV5-6 and TRBJ1-5; unclear D gene. V gave up 2 bases and J gave up 2 bases, with 5 bases separating them. The CDR3 is 13 residues long. Germline V gives CDR1 SGHDT, CDR2 YYEEEE. CDR3: CASSFFGNQPQHF. The CDR3 region has the DNA TGTGCCAGCAGCTTTTTCGGCAATCAGCCCCAGCATTTT.

CDR3: CAWSGTDRLAEYQETQYF. The CDR3 nucleotides read TGTGCCTGGAGCGGGACTGACCGACTAGCGGAGTACCAAGAGACCCAGTACTTC. The chain combines TRBV30 with TRBJ2-5; TRBD2 agrees at 9 bases. V shed 3 bases and J 0 bases; nucleotides not matched to a gene: 14. CDR1 is GTSNPN and CDR2 is SVGIG in the germline V gene (reference sequence). This CDR3 spans 18 amino acids. Full variable domain (outside the CDR3, taken from reference TRBV30 and TRBJ2-5): SQTIHQWPATLVQPVGSPLSLECTVEGTSNPNLYWYRQAAGRGLQLLFYSVGIGQISSEVPQNLSASRPQDRQFILSSKKLLLSDSGFYLCAWSGTDRLAEYQETQYFGPGTRLLVL.

The V call is TRBV7-9, the J call TRBJ2-7; TRBD2 matches 7 bases. Germline-derived CDR1 and CDR2 are SEHNR and FQNEAQ (reference sequence). CDR3 size: 15 residues. Trimming at V came to 5 bases and at J to 3 bases, leaving 10 bases not matched to a gene. The CDR3 loop reads CASSLLRGGDYEQYF. CDR3 DNA sequence: TGTGCCAGCAGCCTCCTGAGGGGAGGGGACTACGAGCAGTACTTC.

The genes are TRBV6-2 or TRBV6-3 and TRBJ2-1; TRBD2 is a possible D gene (5 bases). Germline loops: CDR1 MNHEY, CDR2 SVGEGT. This CDR3 has 13 residues. Trimming shortened V by 5 bases and J by 7 bases, and 12 bases separated the two germline ends. Here the CDR3 DNA reads TGTGCCAGCAGTCCCCCGGGGTGGAATGAGCAGTTCTTC. This codes for CASSPPGWNEQFF.